The 19 T cell receptor beta chains given below trace back to one sample, sequenced in a study of cytomegalovirus exposure and HLA in healthy donors. PCR involved 60 Vbeta and 13 Jbeta primers. Here immunoSEQ multiplex PCR was the method, and the copy in TCRdb shows in-frame clones only, minus some. This sample yields approximately 170,000 clones, of which roughly 80% are seen a single time; 2.4% belongs to the top ten. Sequenced sample: PBMCs. These receptors came from a male donor in good health and CMV-seronegative.

J is TRBJ1-5 and V is TRBV5-1; no firm D call. Per germline, CDR1 SGHRS and CDR2 YFSETQ. V dropped 5 bases and J dropped 0 bases, with 12 bases sitting between them. The CDR3 has 15 amino acids. The CDR3 spells CASSQEGYSNQPQHF. CDR3 in DNA: TGCGCCAGCAGTCAAGAGGGTTATAGCAATCAGCCCCAGCATTTT. Full variable domain (remainder filled in from reference TRBV5-1 and TRBJ1-5): KAGVTQTPRYLIKTRGQQVTLSCSPISGHRSVSWYQQTPGQGLQFLFEYFSETQRNKGNFPGRFSGRQFSNSRSEMNVSTLELGDSALYLCASSQEGYSNQPQHFGDGTRLSIL.

This clone was recorded a few times. The V and J genes are TRBV5-5 and TRBJ1-4; 9 bases map to TRBD1. The CDR3 is 14 residues long. Per the germline V gene, CDR1 is SGHKS and CDR2 is YYEKEE (reference sequence). J gave up 8 bases and V 4 bases, and 6 bases lay outside the gene matches. This chain's CDR3 is CASSVDRGGEKLFF. In DNA, the CDR3 is TGTGCCAGCAGCGTGGACAGGGGTGGCGAAAAACTGTTTTTT.

Worth noting for this clone: The same CDR3 can be traced to other DNA sequences in this sample. V usage is TRBV19 and J usage is TRBJ2-5; 8 nucleotides agree with TRBD1. V dropped 5 bases and J dropped 3; count of bases not matched to a gene: 2. The CDR3 totals 13 residues. Germline CDR1 reads LNHDA; CDR2 reads SQIVND (reference sequence). The CDR3 sequence: CASSADREETQYF. CDR3 nucleotide sequence: TGTGCCAGTAGTGCGGACAGGGAAGAGACCCAGTACTTC.

V gene TRBV2 combines with J gene TRBJ1-1; no firm D call. Germline V gene lookup returns CDR1 SNHLY and CDR2 FYNNEI. This CDR3 comprises 14 residues. V shed 6 bases and J shed 6 bases, with 17 bases lying between them. The CDR3 DNA follows: TGTGCCAGCAGCGTCTTACCCGGGAGCGCTGAAGCTTTCTTT. The encoded protein is CASSVLPGSAEAFF.

The sample holds one count of this clone. The rearrangement joins TRBV9 to TRBJ1-5; D is unclear. The CDR3 has 13 amino acids. Trimming stripped 1 base from V and 5 bases from J, with 7 bases between. Germline V gives CDR1 SGDLS, CDR2 YYNGEE. This CDR3 reads CASSVLGDQPQHF. In DNA, the CDR3 is TGTGCCAGCAGCGTACTCGGGGATCAGCCCCAGCATTTT.

V usage is TRBV7-2 and J usage is TRBJ1-3; the D gene is possibly TRBD1 (5 bases). This CDR3 is built from 14 residues. In germline, CDR1 is SGHTA, CDR2 FQGNSA. Trimming took off 5 bases at V and 1 base at J, with 9 bases between the two ends. CDR3 in amino acids: CASSLDRSGNTIYF. CDR3 coding DNA: TGTGCCAGCAGCCTAGACAGATCTGGAAACACCATATATTTT.

The chain combines TRBV23-1 with TRBJ2-6, with D perhaps TRBD1 (6 bases). TRBV23-1 is an ORF, and what it does is uncertain. The CDR3 spans 15 residues. V lost 10 bases, J lost 0 bases, and 13 bases lay in between. The CDR3 sequence is CATGDTYSGANVLTF. The CDR3, as DNA: TGCGCCACCGGGGACACCTACTCTGGGGCCAACGTCCTGACTTTC.

The rearrangement uses TRBV5-1 and TRBJ2-1; 7 positions match TRBD1. There are 12 residues in the CDR3. V trimming: 4 bases; J trimming: 10 bases; junction bases outside the gene matches: 5. CDR1 is SGHRS and CDR2 is YFSETQ in the germline V gene. The CDR3 sequence is CASSNRGGEQFF. The CDR3 region has the DNA TGCGCCAGCAGCAACAGGGGTGGCGAGCAGTTCTTC.

The chain has TRBV5-6 and TRBJ1-1; D ambiguous. Germline CDR1 is SGHDT and CDR2 is YYEEEE. This CDR3 is 13 amino acids long. Trimming removed 2 bases at V and 1 base at J, with 6 bases between. CDR3 bases: TGTGCCAGCAGCTTAGGCGGGAACACTGAAGCTTTCTTT. It specifies CASSLGGNTEAFF.

The J gene is TRBJ1-5, the V gene TRBV18; 10 nucleotides align to TRBD1. CDR1 KGHSH and CDR2 LQKENI come from the germline V gene. The ends lost 1 base at V and 0 bases at J; junction bases unmatched: 9. The CDR3 is made up of 19 amino acids. CDR3 residues: CASSPLGQGVSNSNQPQHF. The CDR3 DNA sequence: TGTGCCAGCTCACCACTTGGACAGGGGGTGTCAAATAGCAATCAGCCCCAGCATTTT.

The chain recombines TRBV12-5 with TRBJ1-2; D perhaps matches TRBD1 (6 bases). CDR1 and CDR2 (germline): LGHNT, FRNRAP. V gave up 4 bases and J gave up 5 bases, with 17 bases separating them. This CDR3 has 15 residues. In DNA form, the CDR3 reads TGTGCTAGTGGTTCCCCCGAGGCAGGGGAATATGGCTACACCTTC. The encoded protein is CASGSPEAGEYGYTF.

This chain links TRBV7-3 with TRBJ2-2; 8 positions match TRBD1. Germline CDR1 SGHTA, CDR2 FQGTGA. Trimming cost V 5 bases and J 5 bases; bases outside gene matches: 10. CDR3 length equals 16 residues. The CDR3 protein is CASSPIQGAVTGELFF. The DNA of the CDR3 is TGTGCCAGCAGCCCTATCCAGGGGGCGGTAACCGGGGAGCTGTTTTTT. Variable domain in full (rest from reference TRBV7-3 and TRBJ2-2): GAGVSQTPSNKVTEKGKYVELRCDPISGHTALYWYRQSLGQGPEFLIYFQGTGAADDSGLPNDRFFAVRPEGSVSTLKIQRTERGDSAVYLCASSPIQGAVTGELFFGEGSRLTVL.

The V and J genes are TRBV27 and TRBJ1-1, with TRBD1 matching 8 bases. This CDR3 contains 18 residues. Germline-derived CDR1 and CDR2 are MNHEY and SMNVEV (reference sequence). The ends lost 8 bases at V and 0 bases at J; junction bases unmatched: 17. The CDR3 protein is CASRTALFRDRLNTEAFF. CDR3 bases: TGTGCCAGCCGAACTGCACTCTTCCGGGACAGGCTGAACACTGAAGCTTTCTTT.

V gene TRBV7-3 combines with J gene TRBJ1-5, with a possible D match to TRBD1 (6 bases). The CDR3 is 16 amino acids. The V end lost 1 base, the J end lost 4 bases, and 14 bases lay between the germline ends. Germline CDR1 SGHTA, CDR2 FQGTGA. In DNA, the CDR3 is TGTGCCAGCAGCTTAAATTGGGGGCTGACGAATCAGCCCCAGCATTTT. Its protein is CASSLNWGLTNQPQHF.

The rearrangement uses TRBV4-2 and TRBJ2-3; 12 bases are a match to TRBD2. The V and J ends lost 4 bases and 2 bases, in that order; junction bases with no gene match: 4. The CDR3 totals 16 residues. Per germline, CDR1 LGHNA and CDR2 YNFKEQ. CDR3 in amino acids: CASSRGLAGFTDTQYF. The CDR3 nucleotides read TGTGCCAGCAGCCGCGGACTAGCGGGGTTCACAGATACGCAGTATTTT.

The rearrangement links TRBV7-6 to TRBJ2-2, with 7 bases aligning to TRBD1. This CDR3 is 16 amino acids long. Trimming removed 1 base from V and 0 bases from J; junction bases left unmatched: 2. CDR1 is SGHVS and CDR2 is FNYEAQ in the germline V gene. The CDR3 region is CASSLDRGANTGELFF. The CDR3 DNA is TGTGCCAGCAGCTTAGACAGGGGCGCGAACACCGGGGAGCTGTTTTTT.

The chain is built from TRBV21-1 and TRBJ1-5. TRBV21-1 is a pseudogene locus. The CDR3 has 15 residues. The CDR3 DNA reads as TGTGCCAGCAGCCGCGACAGCGGGCCCAATCAGCCCCAGCATTTT. Its protein product is CASSRDSGPNQPQHF.

The chain carries TRBV6-5 and TRBJ1-6; 9 nucleotides match TRBD1. This CDR3 is 15 amino acids long. Germline CDR1 MNHEY, CDR2 SVGAGI. Germline trimming cut 3 bases from V and 8 bases from J; bases unmatched to any gene: 5. As DNA, the CDR3 is TGTGCCAGCAGTTATGCGGGACAGGGATATTCACCCCTCCACTTT. This codes for CASSYAGQGYSPLHF.

V gene TRBV27 combines with J gene TRBJ2-1, with 11 nucleotides matching TRBD2. The J segment lost 1 base and the V segment lost 5 bases, leaving 10 bases of the junction unmatched. The CDR3 consists of 18 residues. The germline V gene has CDR1 MNHEY and CDR2 SMNVEV (reference sequence). The CDR3 reads CASSSSGGAGSSYNEQFF. CDR3 nucleotide sequence: TGTGCCAGCAGTAGTAGCGGGGGGGCCGGTAGTTCCTACAATGAGCAGTTCTTC.